This TCR beta chain was sequenced in a study of T cells after somatic rescue of genetic block. Data came from immunoSEQ multiplex PCR; TCRdb stores just in-frame clones and leaves some out. The repertoire holds 45,000 to 55,000 clones, 96% seen once, with around 0.083% in the top ten. The CDR3 runs to 14 residues. In germline, CDR1 is ENHRY, CDR2 SYGVKD. Germline trimming cut 3 bases from V and 0 bases from J; bases unmatched to any gene: 2. The clonotype originates from a child less than two years old. Input material: peripheral blood mononuclear cells (PBMCs). The V and J genes are TRBV10-3 and TRBJ2-7, with 7 bases aligning to TRBD2. CDR3 sequence (DNA): TGTGCCATCAGTGATCGGGAGGCCTCCTACGAGCAGTACTTC. Translated: CAISDREASYEQYF.